This T cell receptor beta chain was recovered during a study of cytomegalovirus exposure and HLA in healthy donors (dated by TCRdb to the late 2010s). Regarding the complete study: An earlier analysis of more than 550 of the donors reported 276 Gb of sequence data and 95 million to 130 million unique TCR beta sequences obtained from about 200 million T cells. An early release that covered 640 HLA-typed donors contained around 300 gigabases of sequencing data and some 87 million unique TCR sequences. Of the roughly 400 genotyped donors, 70% to 90% were placed in the genetic ancestry cluster associated with self-reported Caucasian donors. The study aimed to test whether cataloging public T cell receptors could reveal signatures of past pathogen exposure. The T cell repertoires of some 670 subjects were profiled by immunosequencing and related to cytomegalovirus serostatus. Besides the first cohort of 666 subjects, a separate validation cohort made up of over a hundred different subjects was used. To predict cytomegalovirus infection status, the study brought together high-throughput TCR immunosequencing, statistical association of individual TCRs with disease status, and machine learning. In a later analysis, previously published TCR beta repertoires from about 670 donors were re-analyzed and high-resolution HLA genotyping was added so that TCR occurrence patterns could be studied. Rather than using new phenotypic data, the later analysis identified candidate immune exposures from TCR beta sequences and from how often those sequences occurred across donors. In an earlier analysis of more than 550 of the donors, high-throughput TCR beta sequencing was used to judge whether each TCR beta V gene segment behaved as functional or pseudogenic. Donor age, sex, ethnicity and CMV serostatus were collected together with the repertoire data. A later genetic analysis used genome-wide SNP genotypes for about 65% of the 666 donors, treating that subset as a discovery cohort. Every repertoire in the discovery cohort had been generated on one and the same sequencing platform. HLA typing included class I and class II loci at four-digit resolution. The number of typed donors differed by locus: 629-630 for A, B, C, DRB1 and DQB1; 500 to 550 for DQA1; around 580 for DPA1; and about 470 for DPB1. Because of strong linkage in the cohort, 5 or 6 DR-DQ haplotypes were treated as single units for association and clustering. Across around 400 genotyped donors of the cohort, an average of about 220,000 unique TCR beta nucleotide sequences per donor were sequenced, and 15% to 20% of those sequences were non-productive.

The investigation overall reported the following: Linkage disequilibrium might explain the correlated functional status among segregating V segments, but an unknown experimental factor could not be excluded. CMV serostatus was the only immune exposure information available for the cohort. Because HLA typing was missing for some donors at each locus, association tests included only the typed subset. In an earlier analysis of more than 450 of the donors, most TCR beta V segments were observed in productive rearrangements about 87% or about 30% of the time, broadly matching IMGT annotations. A later analysis found that TCR association rates varied across HLA loci, with DRB1 alleles showing the most associated TCRs and HLA-C alleles the fewest. In this cohort, only TCR beta chains were sequenced, and detectable features were limited by the absence of alpha or paired-chain data. An association between a missense DCLRE1C variant and V-gene and J-gene trimming of TCR beta chains was found in a later genetic analysis and replicated in an independent cohort. According to a later analysis, most CMV-associated TCR beta chains appeared to be HLA-restricted, and the HLA associations seemed to be driven largely by CMV exposure. A further reported finding was that TCR beta sequences accurately predicted the HLA-A and HLA-B alleles for most subjects in the first cohort. It was suggested by the authors that the approach could potentially be generalized to other disease states and immunological phenotypes. A cluster of highly shared sequence variants was judged likely to be a technical artifact of the sequencing pipeline. In vitro tests confirmed that three of the cytomegalovirus-associated TCR beta chains recognize cytomegalovirus antigens. Sequencing depth was assumed to be roughly uniform across donors in the presence/absence analyses, though that assumption may not hold. The classifier was reported to diagnose cytomegalovirus status with high specificity and sensitivity in both the original and validation cohorts. The study listed approximately 150 TCR beta chains as associated with cytomegalovirus. Several of the top co-occurrence clusters appeared to be linked to parvovirus B19, influenza, CMV and Epstein-Barr virus, according to a later analysis. In a later analysis, HLA-associated TCR beta chains were found to be more clonally expanded and to have lower generation probabilities than equally common non-associated chains. While some public TCRs were present in many individuals, most TCR sequences turned up only very rarely across donors. Assigning TCR associations to individual alleles was difficult when HLA alleles, especially DR and DQ, strongly co-occurred. In a later analysis, some 17,000 TCR beta sequences were associated with specific HLA alleles at a false discovery rate of 0.05. In a later genetic analysis, fewer N-insertions in productive TCRs were reported among donors in an Asian-associated ancestry cluster than the approximately 670-donor mean. Because counts were too low, 15 to 20 rarely observed V segments, including chromosome 9 orphons, were left out of the earlier analysis of over 550 of the donors.

Receptors were amplified or captured by the immunoSEQ multiplex PCR assay. For the multiplex PCR, a mixture combining 60 forward primers for TCR Vbeta segments and 13 reverse primers for TCR Jbeta segments was used. A multiplex PCR assay on genomic DNA amplified the CDR3 region of rearranged TCR beta genes. The Illumina HiSeq System was used to sequence the amplified TCR beta libraries as 87-base-pair reads. Per the source publication's procedure: Across the 700 or so repertoires, a later analysis counted roughly 84 million unique TCR beta chains, some 11 million of which were shared by at least two donors. Raw reads were error-corrected and collapsed into unique sequences with a nearest-neighbor algorithm that merged closely related sequences to remove PCR and sequencing errors. Alignment of CDR3 sequences to IMGT reference sequences was used to assign V, D and J gene segments. For a sequence to be retained, a match of at least six nucleotides was required to both a V gene segment and a J gene segment. Rearrangements were classified as productive when the CDR3 lacked stop codons and remained in frame with V and J, and all other rearrangements were classified as non-productive. Following IMGT convention, CDR3 was defined as the stretch from the second conserved V-encoded cysteine up to the conserved J-encoded phenylalanine. Sequences without an unambiguous match to a single V gene segment were excluded from the earlier analysis of about 600 of the donors. An earlier analysis of 500 to 700 of the donors classified V segments as functional when productive rearrangements were above 56.7% and as segregating when the standard deviation between donors was above 5%. A statistical classification framework was built to diagnose cytomegalovirus status from the catalog of TCR beta chain sequences. In a later analysis, TCR nucleotide sequences were compared against IMGT/GENE-DB human TR gene sequences so that V and J genes could be assigned. In a later analysis, CDR3 sequences and most-parsimonious VDJ recombination scenarios were assigned using the TCRdist pipeline. In a later analysis, each TCR beta chain was defined by its CDR3 amino acid sequence together with its V-gene family, and reads lacking a unique V-gene family were excluded. To address suspected cross-contamination and a sequencing artifact, a later analysis removed over 500 highly shared, low-generation-probability nucleotide sequences. In a later analysis, a clonal expansion index was calculated for each public chain from normalized within-repertoire ranks of inferred template counts. In a later analysis, generation probabilities were computed with a VDJ recombination model fitted to out-of-frame rearrangements, and the resulting probabilities were checked against IGoR. Hypergeometric tests were used in a later analysis to score TCR-TCR, TCR-HLA and TCR-CMV co-occurrence, with a repertoire-size bias correction applied to the TCR pairs. To estimate false discovery rates, a later analysis permuted the HLA or CMV assignments 20 times. A later analysis grouped co-occurring TCRs with DBSCAN, adding TCRdist sequence similarity when clustering within HLA-allele-positive subsets. For co-occurrence clustering, repertoires with fewer than 30,000 or more than 120,000 public chains were excluded, along with five repertoires with anomalous nucleotide sharing. TCRdb provides this immuneACCESS table in a form limited to in-frame rearrangements. Some clones are lacking; in checked studies, under half of them reflect an unresolved V gene, and why the rest are absent is not known. The V and J calls and clone size are taken from that table; D and trimming were inferred from the DNA. In all, the sample holds some 190,000 clones, and 86% of those were seen once. The biggest ten clones account for around 0.31% of the sample.

To note about this clone: The target of this receptor is not known. No base-level quality is on record; no much larger clone is a single base apart.

The cohort consisted of some 730 healthy bone marrow donors. Cohort members were all nominally healthy when sampled, although unrecorded immune exposures were likely present. The donor was CMV seronegative and was included in the group of over 300 seronegative cohort members. Every donor gave a peripheral blood sample, and the peripheral blood mononuclear cells from that sample were used for TCR beta sequencing. Genomic DNA was extracted from the blood cell samples with the Qiagen DNeasy Blood Extraction Kit. The clonotype was recovered from a woman younger than 45 in good health and CMV-seronegative. Source material: PBMCs.

The nucleotide sequence reads TGTGCCAGCAGCTTAGCGGGACTAGCACAACAAGAGACCCAGTACTTC. This translates into CASSLAGLAQQETQYF. The chain uses TRBV7-6 and TRBJ2-5; the central 9 bases match TRBD2. Trimming leaves V shorter by 0 bases and J shorter by 2 bases, with the junction holding 4 bases beyond the gene matches. From the cysteine through the phenylalanine, the CDR3 covers 16 amino acids. The CDR3 DNA has 48 bases and is translated from base 1. The germline V gene supplies CDR1 SGHVS and CDR2 FNYEAQ.